Listed below are T cell receptor beta chains from one sample, sequenced in a study of cytomegalovirus exposure and HLA in healthy donors. Sequencing used immunoSEQ multiplex PCR; TCRdb keeps in-frame clones, though not all of them. The data hold more than 250,000 clones, with around 90% observed a single time. Sequencing was performed on PBMCs. The receptors were sampled from a woman under 30 in good health and CMV-seronegative. Both conserved end residues are part of each CDR3. A D gene is named only where the DNA matches it firmly. Part of the rows lack a size; the others show once, few, many or a class for expanded clones.

TRBJ2-4 TRBD2 - TRBV6-5 TGTGCCAGCAGTTACGGGGAGGGACTAGCCAAAAACATTCAGTACTTC CASSYGEGLAKNIQYF
TRBJ2-7 - - TRBV5-6 TGTGCCAGCAGCTTGTTTACTCAAACCTACGAGCAGTACTTC CASSLFTQTYEQYF
TRBJ2-7 - - TRBV11-2 TGTGCCAGCAGCTCCGTACAGGGCTACGAGCAGTACTTC CASSSVQGYEQYF
TRBJ2-7 - few TRBV18 TGTGCCAGCTCGGCCGATTCGGGGGTCTACGAGCAGTACTTC CASSADSGVYEQYF
TRBJ2-1 TRBD2 - TRBV5-1 TGCGCCACTCGACTAGCGGGGGCGGGCAATGAGCAGTTCTTC CATRLAGAGNEQFF
TRBJ1-2 - - TRBV5-6 TGTGCCAGCAGCCACGGACTTACTAACTATGGCTACACCTTC CASSHGLTNYGYTF
TRBJ2-7 - - TRBV5-1 TGCGCCAGCAGATTTCAGGGGATTTACGAGCAGTACTTC CASRFQGIYEQYF
TRBJ2-1 - - TRBV5-1 TGCGCCAGCAGCTCCGGGATCAATGAGCAGTTCTTC CASSSGINEQFF
TRBJ2-3 - - TRBV27 TGTGCCAGCAGTTTAACCACCGGGACAACGCAGTATTTT CASSLTTGTTQYF
TRBJ2-2 TRBD2 - TRBV5-1 TGCGCCAGCAGCTTCGGGACTACCGGGGAGCCGTTTTTT CASSFGTTGEPFF
TRBJ2-2 - - TRBV6-5 TGTGCCAGCAGTCGCGGGACGACGAACACCGGGGAGCTGTTTTTT CASSRGTTNTGELFF
TRBJ1-1 - - TRBV5-6 TGTGCCAGCAGCTTGGGCATCGGGTCCACTGAAGCTTTCTTT CASSLGIGSTEAFF
TRBJ1-1 - - TRBV27 TGTGCCAGCATTCACGGGGGGATAATCCCTGAAGCTTTCTTT CASIHGGIIPEAFF
TRBJ1-1 TRBD1 - TRBV18 TGTGCCAGCTCACCACCTGTGTTTTCCGGGACAGGGATTGTTGGCACTGAAGCTTTCTTT CASSPPVFSGTGIVGTEAFF
TRBJ2-7 TRBD2 - TRBV5-4 TGTGCCAGCAGCTCCTATTTAGCGGGGCTGGTCTACGAGCAGTACTTC CASSSYLAGLVYEQYF
TRBJ2-5 - once TRBV11-2 TGTGCCAGCAGCTTAATGTCGGGCGGGCCCCAAGAGACCCAGTACTTC CASSLMSGGPQETQYF
TRBJ2-3 - - TRBV25-1 TGTGCCAGCAGTGAATACCCGGTATCAGGGGTAACAGATACGCAGTATTTT CASSEYPVSGVTDTQYF
TRBJ1-5 - - TRBV6-5 TGTGCCAGCAGCGACCGCCAAGGGGCTCAGCCCCAGCATTTT CASSDRQGAQPQHF
TRBJ1-5 - once TRBV5-8 TGTGCCAGCAGCTTGCAAGAACTTCAGCCCCAGCATTTT CASSLQELQPQHF
TRBJ2-7 - - TRBV7-3 TGTGCCAGCAGCTTAACGTCCGCGTCCTACGAGCAGTACTTC CASSLTSASYEQYF
TRBJ1-1 TRBD1 - TRBV29-1 TGCAGCGTCAGGGGGGTCCTAAACACTGAAGCTTTCTTT CSVRGVLNTEAFF
TRBJ2-2 - once TRBV15 TGTGCCACCAGCAGAGTCACAGGGAACACCGGGGAGCTGTTTTTT CATSRVTGNTGELFF
TRBJ1-6 TRBD1 - TRBV27 TGTGCCAGCAGTCCTCAGACAGGGGGCTGGAATTCACCCCTCCACTTT CASSPQTGGWNSPLHF
TRBJ2-5 - - TRBV27 TGTGCCAGCAGTTGGACAGTCCAAGAGACCCAGTACTTC CASSWTVQETQYF
TRBJ1-2 TRBD1 - TRBV13 TGTGCCTCTAGCCCCGGGACAGGGCTCTATGGCTACACCTTC CASSPGTGLYGYTF
TRBJ1-2 - - TRBV6-6 TGTGCCAGCAGTTACGTGGCAGTCTATGGCTACACCTTC CASSYVAVYGYTF
TRBJ2-4 TRBD1 - TRBV5-1 TGCGCCAGCAGCTTGGATGGGACAGGGGTCGAGTTAAACATTCAGTACTTC CASSLDGTGVELNIQYF
TRBJ1-6 - once TRBV19 TGTGCCAGTAGGGACAGCTGGGAACGGTCACCCCTCCACTTT CASRDSWERSPLHF
TRBJ1-4 - - TRBV9 TGTGCCAGCAGCCCGGGGGTTACAACTAATGAAAAACTGTTTTTT CASSPGVTTNEKLFF
TRBJ1-1 - - TRBV7-6 TGTGCCAGCAGCTTAGCGAGCTGGGGAGTGAACACTGAAGCTTTCTTT CASSLASWGVNTEAFF
TRBJ2-7 TRBD1 - TRBV10-3 TGTGCCATCAGTCCTAGCGGACAGGGGGGAGGTGAGCAGTACTTC CAISPSGQGGGEQYF
TRBJ2-2 TRBD1 - TRBV15 TGTGCCACCAGCAGGACAGGGAGTGACGGGGAGCTGTTTTTT CATSRTGSDGELFF
TRBJ2-3 - few TRBV5-4 TGTGCCAGCACCTCCTTGCGCGGCAGCGACACAGATACGCAGTATTTT CASTSLRGSDTDTQYF
TRBJ1-2 TRBD1 once TRBV5-4 TGTGCCAGCAGCATTGGACAGGGGTACTATGGCTACACCTTC CASSIGQGYYGYTF
TRBJ2-1 - few TRBV5-4 TGTGCCAGCAGCCGGGAAAACCTCTACAATGAGCAGTTCTTC CASSRENLYNEQFF
TRBJ2-3 TRBD1 few TRBV11-2 TGTGCCAGCAGCTTAGCGAGGGGGCTTTACACAGATACGCAGTATTTT CASSLARGLYTDTQYF
TRBJ2-6 TRBD1 few TRBV7-6 TGTGCCAGCAGCCCGCCCCGGGACAGGCAACACTATGGTGGGGCCAACGTCCTGACTTTC CASSPPRDRQHYGGANVLTF
TRBJ2-7 TRBD1 - TRBV27 TGTGCCAGCAGTTTAAGGGGGCCCACTACGAGCAGTCCCGCTAAGCAGTACTTC CASSLRGPTTSSPAKQYF
TRBJ1-2 TRBD1 once TRBV7-8 TGTGCCAGCAGCTTAGATAGGGCAGGGGGGGGCTACACCTTC CASSLDRAGGGYTF
TRBJ1-4 - - TRBV2 TGTGCCAGCAGTGACAGGGATGAAAAACTGTTTTTT CASSDRDEKLFF
TRBJ1-1 TRBD1 - TRBV6-1 TGTGCCAGCAGTGAATCGACAGGGAGAAACACTGAAGCTTTCTTT CASSESTGRNTEAFF
TRBJ1-6 - - TRBV27 TGTGCCAGCAGTTTATTGGGGCAGTCCTATTCACCCCTCCACTTT CASSLLGQSYSPLHF
TRBJ2-1 TRBD1 - TRBV19 TGTGCCAGTAGAAGAAGTAGTCCTTCTCTTTCAGGACAGGGGGCTCGGAATGAGCAGTTCTTC CASRRSSPSLSGQGARNEQFF
TRBJ1-2 - - TRBV9 TGTGCCAGCAGCGTGGTCCTAGGCTATGGCTACACCTTC CASSVVLGYGYTF
TRBJ1-1 TRBD1 - TRBV6-5 TGTGCCACCCAACGGCAGGGGGCGGCTGAAGCTTTCTTT CATQRQGAAEAFF
TRBJ2-1 TRBD1 - TRBV2 TGTGCCAGCAAGCGACAGGGGGAATACAATGAGCAGTTCTTC CASKRQGEYNEQFF
TRBJ2-5 - - TRBV5-1 TGCGCCAGCAGCCGGACCCAGGGCTCGGAGTACCAAGAGACCCAGTACTTC CASSRTQGSEYQETQYF
TRBJ2-3 TRBD2 once TRBV5-5 TGTGCCAGCAGCTACTCCAACTGGGAGCGGGGGATGACAGATACGCAGTATTTT CASSYSNWERGMTDTQYF
TRBJ1-5 TRBD1 - TRBV2 TGTGCCAGCAACGAGGGGGCCGCGTCTCAGCCCCAGCATTTT CASNEGAASQPQHF
TRBJ1-2 - - TRBV19 TGTGCCAGTAGTCTGAAGCAGGGATCGAGCGGCTACACCTTC CASSLKQGSSGYTF
TRBJ2-1 TRBD2 - TRBV5-1 TGCGCCAGCAGCCCCGCAGCGGGGGACTACAATGAGCAGTTCTTC CASSPAAGDYNEQFF
TRBJ1-6 - - TRBV18 TGTGCCAGCTCACCTAACAGGGATTCACCCCTCCACTTT CASSPNRDSPLHF
TRBJ1-2 TRBD1 - TRBV2 TGTGCCAGTCAGACAGGGGGCACTAACTATGGCTACACCTTC CASQTGGTNYGYTF
TRBJ2-1 TRBD2 - TRBV6-5 TGTGCCAGCAGTTACTATCCTAGCGGGGTCGAGCAGTTCTTC CASSYYPSGVEQFF
TRBJ1-2 - - TRBV14 TGTGCCAGCAGCCCGTGGGGGGAGCGGGTCTATGGCTACACCTTC CASSPWGERVYGYTF